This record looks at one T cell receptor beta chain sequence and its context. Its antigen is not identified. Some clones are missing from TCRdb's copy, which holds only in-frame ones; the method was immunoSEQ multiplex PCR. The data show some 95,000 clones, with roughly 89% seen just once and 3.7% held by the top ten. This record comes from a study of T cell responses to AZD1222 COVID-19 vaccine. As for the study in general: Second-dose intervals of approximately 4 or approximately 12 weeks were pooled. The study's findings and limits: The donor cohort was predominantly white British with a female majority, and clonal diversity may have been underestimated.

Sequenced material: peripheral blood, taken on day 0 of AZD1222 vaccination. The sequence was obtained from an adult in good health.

The CDR3 coding sequence is TGTGCCAGCAGCTTGAGTTCCCAAGAGACCCAGTACTTC. This encodes CASSLSSQETQYF. The chain combines TRBV7-3 with TRBJ2-5; the D is unclear. The germline CDR1 and CDR2 sequences are SGHTA and FQGTGA. The CDR3 loop spans 13 amino acids. Trimming took off 3 bases at V and 1 base at J, with 6 bases between the two ends.